The rows below give T cell receptor beta chains drawn from one sample of a study of cytomegalovirus exposure and HLA in healthy donors. Sequenced by immunoSEQ multiplex PCR; TCRdb stores in-frame clones only, minus some. The data show about 47,000 clones, with more than 85% seen just once and about 5% held by the top ten. Material: PBMCs. These receptor sequences come from a young man in good health and CMV-seronegative. CDR3s include the opening cysteine and the closing phenylalanine or tryptophan. A D gene is named only where the DNA matches it firmly. Clone size is shown for a subset of rows, as once, few, many or a class of expanded clone.

D gene: TRBD1
J gene: TRBJ1-1
V gene: TRBV6-5
clone size: -
CDR3 DNA: TGTGCCAGCAGGTACAAACGGGGACAGACGAACACTGAAGCTTTCTTT
CDR3 protein: CASRYKRGQTNTEAFF

D gene: -
J gene: TRBJ1-3
V gene: TRBV2
clone size: -
CDR3 DNA: TGTGCCAGCAGACCCGGGGGGACTGGAAACACCATATATTTT
CDR3 protein: CASRPGGTGNTIYF

D gene: TRBD2
J gene: TRBJ2-6
V gene: TRBV19
clone size: -
CDR3 DNA: TGTGCCAGTAGTATAGATGTTCGGGGGGTCTCTTACTCTGGGGCCAACGTCCTGACTTTC
CDR3 protein: CASSIDVRGVSYSGANVLTF

D gene: -
J gene: TRBJ1-5
V gene: TRBV5-6
clone size: -
CDR3 DNA: TGTGCCAGCAGCTCAGGACAGACTAATCAGCCCCAGCATTTT
CDR3 protein: CASSSGQTNQPQHF

D gene: -
J gene: TRBJ1-2
V gene: TRBV6-6
clone size: -
CDR3 DNA: TGTGCCAGCAGTCCTCAAAAACAGGTCGCCTATGGCTACACCTTC
CDR3 protein: CASSPQKQVAYGYTF

D gene: TRBD2
J gene: TRBJ2-7
V gene: TRBV7-2
clone size: once
CDR3 DNA: TGTGCCAGCAGCCAGGGGACTAGCGGGGGCTACGAGCAGTACTTC
CDR3 protein: CASSQGTSGGYEQYF

D gene: TRBD2
J gene: TRBJ2-7
V gene: TRBV7-3
clone size: few
CDR3 DNA: TGTGCCAGCAGCTCGCTAGCGGGAGGGTTCGACGAGCAGTACTTC
CDR3 protein: CASSSLAGGFDEQYF

D gene: -
J gene: TRBJ1-1
V gene: TRBV5-1
clone size: -
CDR3 DNA: TGCGCCAGCAGCTTGGAAGCTAACACTGAAGCTTTCTTT
CDR3 protein: CASSLEANTEAFF

D gene: TRBD2
J gene: TRBJ2-1
V gene: TRBV14
clone size: -
CDR3 DNA: TGTGCCAGCAGCCAAGATTGGGCTAGCGGGGCGTACAATGAGCAGTTCTTC
CDR3 protein: CASSQDWASGAYNEQFF

D gene: TRBD1
J gene: TRBJ1-2
V gene: TRBV19
clone size: -
CDR3 DNA: TGTGCCAGTAGTCCTCAAAACTCTGACAGGGAGGATGGCTACACCTTC
CDR3 protein: CASSPQNSDREDGYTF

D gene: -
J gene: TRBJ2-7
V gene: TRBV21-1
clone size: -
CDR3 DNA: TGTGCCAGCAGCCCACACGGGATGAGGCTCCCGTACGAGCAGTACTTC
CDR3 protein: CASSPHGMRLPYEQYF

D gene: TRBD1
J gene: TRBJ1-4
V gene: TRBV7-9
clone size: once
CDR3 DNA: TGTGCCAGCAGCATATCGACAGGGGTTAATGAAAAACTGTTTTTT
CDR3 protein: CASSISTGVNEKLFF

D gene: -
J gene: TRBJ2-3
V gene: TRBV5-1
clone size: medium-sized
CDR3 DNA: TGCGCCAGCACGTTCAGGGGATCCGGCACAGATACGCAGTATTTT
CDR3 protein: CASTFRGSGTDTQYF

D gene: TRBD2
J gene: TRBJ2-5
V gene: TRBV5-1
clone size: -
CDR3 DNA: TGCGCCAGCAGCCCGGGACTAGCGGGATCCCCGCCCCTAGAGACCCAGTACTTC
CDR3 protein: CASSPGLAGSPPLETQYF

D gene: TRBD1
J gene: TRBJ2-1
V gene: TRBV7-9
clone size: -
CDR3 DNA: TGTGCCAGCAGCTTAAAGGGGGCGATGGACAATGAGCAGTTCTTC
CDR3 protein: CASSLKGAMDNEQFF

D gene: -
J gene: TRBJ1-2
V gene: TRBV11-2
clone size: -
CDR3 DNA: TGTGCCAGCAGCTTAGTTGGGGCAAGGGCTAGATATGGCTACACCTTC
CDR3 protein: CASSLVGARARYGYTF

D gene: TRBD2
J gene: TRBJ2-7
V gene: TRBV7-2
clone size: -
CDR3 DNA: TGTGCCAGCAGCTTAGAAAGCGGGAGATCTTCCTACGAGCAGTACTTC
CDR3 protein: CASSLESGRSSYEQYF

D gene: -
J gene: TRBJ1-1
V gene: TRBV18
clone size: -
CDR3 DNA: TGTGCCAGCTCACCACGGGGCGTGGGGGGTGTAATGAACACTGAAGCTTTCTTT
CDR3 protein: CASSPRGVGGVMNTEAFF

D gene: -
J gene: TRBJ1-2
V gene: TRBV16
clone size: -
CDR3 DNA: TGTGCCAGCGTCCCGCCCGGGACAACAAACGTGGGCTATGGCTACACCTTC
CDR3 protein: CASVPPGTTNVGYGYTF

D gene: -
J gene: TRBJ2-3
V gene: TRBV18
clone size: -
CDR3 DNA: TGTGCCAGCTCACCCTTGGGTCTCGAGGGTCCAGATACGCAGTATTTT
CDR3 protein: CASSPLGLEGPDTQYF

D gene: -
J gene: TRBJ2-5
V gene: TRBV10-3
clone size: -
CDR3 DNA: TGTGCCATCAGTGAGCCCTCAGAGACCCAGTACTTC
CDR3 protein: CAISEPSETQYF

D gene: -
J gene: TRBJ1-1
V gene: TRBV6-5
clone size: once
CDR3 DNA: TGTGCCAGCAATCCCCGGTGGGGGCTGAACACTGAAGCTTTCTTT
CDR3 protein: CASNPRWGLNTEAFF

D gene: -
J gene: TRBJ2-1
V gene: TRBV27
clone size: -
CDR3 DNA: TGTGCCAGCAGTCCGAGGACTGGGAATGAGCAGTTCTTC
CDR3 protein: CASSPRTGNEQFF

D gene: TRBD1
J gene: TRBJ2-7
V gene: TRBV7-2
clone size: once
CDR3 DNA: TGTGCCAGCACATCCCGTCAAGGGGGCTTGTACGAGCAGTACTTC
CDR3 protein: CASTSRQGGLYEQYF

D gene: -
J gene: TRBJ2-7
V gene: TRBV13
clone size: -
CDR3 DNA: TGTGCCAGCAGCCAAGGACAGCTCTTCTACGAGCAGTACTTC
CDR3 protein: CASSQGQLFYEQYF

D gene: TRBD1
J gene: TRBJ1-2
V gene: TRBV6-5
clone size: -
CDR3 DNA: TGTGCCAGCAGTATACGGGACAGAAGCGCTGGCTACACCTTC
CDR3 protein: CASSIRDRSAGYTF